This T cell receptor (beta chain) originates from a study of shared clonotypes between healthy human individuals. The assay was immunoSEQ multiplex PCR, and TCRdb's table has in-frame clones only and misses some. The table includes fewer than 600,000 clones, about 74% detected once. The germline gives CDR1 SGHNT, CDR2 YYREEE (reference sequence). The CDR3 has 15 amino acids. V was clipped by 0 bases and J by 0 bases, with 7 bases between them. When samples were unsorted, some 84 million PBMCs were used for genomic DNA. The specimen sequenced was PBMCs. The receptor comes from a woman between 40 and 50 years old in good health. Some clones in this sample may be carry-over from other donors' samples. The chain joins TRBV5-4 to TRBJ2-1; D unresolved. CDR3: CASSLGLLSYNEQFF. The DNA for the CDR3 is TGTGCCAGCAGCTTGGGACTCCTCTCCTACAATGAGCAGTTCTTC.